The clone carrying this T cell receptor beta chain was seen at least ten times. Each CDR3 protein gets one entry after TCRdb re-called the RT-PCR reads with MiXCR. The sample yields more than 550,000 distinct CDR3 sequences, 14% seen once. The sample comprised memory CD4+ T cells from blood. This TCR came from a female donor in good health, serving as a healthy control.

The CDR3 nucleotides read TGTGCCAGCAGTCTCCTCCAGACGGCCGAGCAGTACTTC. Its translation is CASSLLQTAEQYF. The chain uses TRBV27 and TRBJ2-7; unclear D gene. The germline V and J ends were trimmed by 5 bases and 6 bases, with 14 bases remaining between them. The CDR3 totals 13 residues. The germline V gene has CDR1 MNHEY and CDR2 SMNVEV (reference sequence).